This TCR beta chain was obtained from a study of T-cell reconstitution after alpha-beta-depleted transplantation in children. General study findings and limits: A year had passed since transplant, and T-cell counts and diversity by then came mostly from newly produced T cells. Where alpha-beta T cells came from about two months after transplant was reportedly several hundred expanded graft clones.

This CDR3 region has 16 residues. Germline values: CDR1 SGHRS, CDR2 YFSETQ. Deletions cut 0 bases from V and 4 bases from J, with 16 bases between. Unique molecular identifiers were used in preparing the TCRbeta library. MiXCR was run by TCRdb on the PCR reads, yielding one entry per CDR3 protein. This sample has 200,000 to 250,000 distinct CDR3 sequences, with around 7.7% found just once. This clonotype was recorded at least ten times. The antigen remains unidentified. The chain recombines TRBV5-1 with TRBJ1-1; the D is unclear. The origin of this receptor is a male patient aged 2-15 years who had a stem cell transplant for acute myeloid leukemia, so the T cells may come from the graft donor. The sequences come from PBMCs, mostly from graft donor cells, collected 360 days after TCRalphabeta/CD19-depleted stem cell transplant. The CDR3 sequence is CASSLDQTIGITEAFF. The CDR3 DNA reads TGCGCCAGCAGCTTGGATCAGACCATTGGGATCACTGAAGCTTTCTTT.